The present entry profiles one T cell receptor beta chain with its context. Antigen: not known. The beta constant-region primer was an equimolar mix of two oligonucleotides covering TRBC1 and TRBC2. Nested alpha and beta constant-region primers with the SP2 primer drove four PCR rounds on ligated cDNA. Ligation attached a single-stranded oligonucleotide with a 12-nucleotide UMI and the SP2 primer to the cDNA 3' end. TCRdb independently ran MiXCR on the UMI-ligation and nested PCR reads; one entry per CDR3 protein. The repertoire has roughly 140,000 distinct CDR3 sequences, about 20% of them found once; the top ten carry 0.5% to 0.75%. The data belong to a study of naive and memory T cell subsets. Findings and caveats of the study: Especially in CD8 cells, naive repertoires contained a few larger clonotypes, possibly CD45RA-re-expressing memory cells. Over 85% of naive TCR sequences appeared only once, unlike memory subsets.

The sequence derives from a human donor in good health. Input material: naive CD8+ T cells from blood.

This CDR3 is CASIQQASNTGELFF. Here the CDR3 DNA reads TGTGCCAGCATCCAACAGGCGTCGAACACCGGGGAGCTGTTTTTT. The V and J genes are TRBV28 and TRBJ2-2; possible D gene TRBD1, 5 bases. The CDR3 contains 15 residues. From germline, CDR1 is MDHEN and CDR2 SYDVKM. V was clipped by 7 bases and J by 0 bases, with 12 bases between them.